The 5 T cell receptor beta chains in this list originate from one sample, sequenced in a study of T cell clonality in common variable immunodeficiency. TCRdb's table, derived via immunoSEQ multiplex PCR, lists solely in-frame clones and lacks some. This sample shows some 52,000 clones and no singletons; more than 3% rests with the ten largest. Sequenced input: peripheral blood mononuclear cells. Every receptor here comes from a person aged 18 to 75 in good health.

Many counts were recorded for this clone. The DNA ends 3 residues before the CDR3 does, and the rest of the CDR3 is filled in from the germline J gene. The genes are TRBV20-1 and TRBJ2-7, with D possibly being TRBD1 (5 bases). The CDR3 is 14 amino acids. The V end was cut by 0 bases, the J end by 4 bases, with 13 bases between. In germline, CDR1 is DFQATT, CDR2 SNEGSKA (reference sequence). The CDR3 DNA, read in part, is TGCAGTGCTAGAGAGGTGGGCAGGGTGTACGAG. It yields the protein CSAREVGRVYE. The whole CDR3 is CSAREVGRVYEQYF.

This clone was seen repeatedly, ten times or more. Sequencing ends 3 residues short of the CDR3 end; the germline J gene provides the rest. J is TRBJ1-1 and V is TRBV2; TRBD1 aligns across 7 bases. V lost 5 bases and J lost 1; bases outside the gene matches: 7. The CDR3 is made up of 15 amino acids. Germline loops: CDR1 SNHLY, CDR2 FYNNEI. The chain's CDR3 is CASSSRTGPNTEAFF. The CDR3 DNA, read in part, is TGTGCCAGCAGTTCCAGGACAGGCCCGAACACTGAA. Complete variable domain (other parts from reference TRBV2 and TRBJ1-1): EPEVTQTPSHQVTQMGQEVILRCVPISNHLYFYWYRQILGQKVEFLVSFYNNEISEKSEIFDDQFSVERPDGSNFTLKIRSTKLEDSAMYFCASSSRTGPNTEAFFGQGTRLTVV.

This clone was found a few times. The read ends 3 residues before the CDR3 terminus; that terminus is restored from the germline J gene. The rearrangement links TRBV7-9 to TRBJ2-5, with 9 bases fitting TRBD1. The CDR3 totals 15 residues. Germline CDR1 SEHNR, CDR2 FQNEAQ (reference sequence). V lost 4 bases and J lost 1; bases outside the gene matches: 4. The CDR3 sequence: CASSSRTGAQETQYF. Partial CDR3 DNA: TGTGCCAGCAGCTCCCGGACAGGGGCCCAAGAGACC.

In its sample, this clone was seen many times. The CDR3 loop is CASSQALTGEETQYF. The part of the CDR3 DNA that was read is TGCGCCAGCAGCCAAGCCCTGACAGGAGAAGAGACC. The chain uses TRBV4-1 and TRBJ2-5, with a weak D call TRBD1 (6 bases). From the germline J gene comes the end of the CDR3, since the read stops 3 residues before it. This CDR3 region has 15 residues. Trimming cost V 1 base and J 3 bases, with 12 bases left between them. Germline V gene data show CDR1 as MGHRA and CDR2 as YSYEKL.

This clone was observed many times. The read terminates 3 residues before the CDR3 end, so the remaining end is supplied by the germline J gene. The V gene is TRBV5-1, the J gene TRBJ2-3, with 12 bases fitting TRBD2. From germline, CDR1 is SGHRS and CDR2 YFSETQ. CDR3 size: 16 residues. Trimming at V came to 5 bases and at J to 3 bases, leaving 7 bases not matched to a gene. CDR3 residues: CASRYTGTSGTDTQYF. The CDR3 bases that were read are TGCGCCAGCAGGTATACCGGGACTAGCGGGACAGATACG.